The sequence of this TCR beta chain was determined in a study of T cells after yellow fever vaccination. Overall study context: Each low-cell-number fraction was prepared by means of SMART-Seq v4 Ultra Low Input.

This clonotype has at least ten counts. Its cognate antigen is unknown. TCRdb re-called the 5' RACE reads through MiXCR, storing one row per CDR3 protein. The sample carries a few hundred thousand distinct CDR3 sequences, more than 3.5% recorded once. Germline V CDR1 and CDR2: SGHRS, YFSETQ. This CDR3 comprises 14 residues. The V end was cut by 1 base, the J end by 3 bases, with 10 bases between. Overall study findings and caveats: A large majority of primary-vaccination clones showed up again after the booster (about 97% CD4, roughly 91% CD8). A weaker secondary response peaked on day 5, the primary on day 15.

This chain links TRBV5-1 with TRBJ1-1, with D tentatively TRBD1 (5 bases). The material sequenced was PBMCs, taken 15 days after the yellow fever booster vaccination. This clonotype originated in a man in his late teens or twenties who received the YFV17D yellow fever vaccine. CDR3 sequence: CASSLSRVDTEAFF. In nucleotides, the CDR3 is TGCGCCAGCAGCTTGAGCAGGGTGGACACTGAAGCTTTCTTT.